The 24 T cell receptor beta chains in this list originate from one sample, sequenced in a study of T-cell reconstitution after alpha-beta-depleted transplantation in children. Unique molecular identifiers were incorporated during preparation of the TCRbeta library. TCRdb redid the calling of the PCR reads with MiXCR, one entry per CDR3 protein. The table lists 350,000 to 500,000 distinct CDR3 sequences, around 46% of them singletons. The sample was PBMCs, taken before TCRalphabeta/CD19-depleted stem cell transplant. These receptors were taken from a girl aged 2 to 9 with aplastic anemia, due to receive a stem cell transplant.

This chain joins TRBV4-2 and TRBJ2-7; D is perhaps TRBD1 or TRBD2 (5 bases each). This CDR3 is 18 amino acids long. Per the germline V gene, CDR1 is LGHNA and CDR2 is YNFKEQ. Trimming removed 0 bases from V and 2 bases from J, with 20 bases in between. DNA of the CDR3: TGTGCCAGCAGCCAAGACCGGAGGTCGGATTGGGGCCCCTACGAGCAGTACTTC. Translated, it gives CASSQDRRSDWGPYEQYF.

This clonotype occurred a few times. This rearrangement joins TRBV20-1 to TRBJ2-5, with TRBD1 matching 8 bases. V was pared by 7 bases and J by 4 bases, with 8 bases of the junction left unmatched. The CDR3 is made up of 13 amino acids. Germline V gives CDR1 DFQATT, CDR2 SNEGSKA (reference sequence). The CDR3 DNA is TGCAGTGTCGGCAGGGGGCCCACAGAGACCCAGTACTTC. It specifies CSVGRGPTETQYF.

V gene TRBV6-1 combines with J gene TRBJ2-5; 7 bases align to TRBD1. V was clipped by 6 bases and J by 5 bases; unmatched bases: 15. The CDR3 loop spans 16 amino acids. CDR1 and CDR2 from the germline V gene are MNHNS and SASEGT. CDR3 protein: CASSHLKGGLGETQYF. DNA for the CDR3: TGTGCCAGCAGCCACCTTAAAGGGGGCTTAGGGGAGACCCAGTACTTC.

Note on this clonotype: The junction does not match germline at one end; this may be a read error. The chain uses TRBV7-6 and TRBJ2-2; TRBD2 matches 10 bases. Germline loops: CDR1 SGHVS, CDR2 FNYEAQ. The CDR3 spans 21 residues. In DNA form, the CDR3 reads TGTGCTAGCAGCCTTCAGGGGGAACGGCTAGCGGGAGAAGTAGGCACCGGGGAGCTGTTTTTT. Translating it yields CASSLQGERLAGEVGTGELFF.

The rearrangement joins TRBV5-1 to TRBJ1-6; TRBD1 agrees at 7 bases. Germline V gene sequence: CDR1 SGHRS, CDR2 YFSETQ. There are 13 residues in the CDR3. J gave up 9 bases and V 5 bases, and 5 bases lay outside the gene matches. CDR3 amino acids: CASSDRVSSPLHF. The CDR3, as DNA: TGCGCCAGCAGTGACAGGGTTAGTTCACCCCTCCACTTT.

This clonotype was picked up many times. CDR3 sequence: CASRLSGSGSYEQYF. The CDR3 DNA is TGTGCCAGCAGACTAAGCGGTAGCGGATCCTACGAGCAGTACTTC. The chain is built from TRBV7-2 and TRBJ2-7, with D perhaps TRBD2 (6 bases). This CDR3 region has 15 residues. Germline V gives CDR1 SGHTA, CDR2 FQGNSA. The V end was cut by 6 bases, the J end by 1 base, with 16 bases between.

This clonotype was counted ten times or more. V and J are TRBV9 and TRBJ2-1; 8 bases match TRBD2. Germline values: CDR1 SGDLS, CDR2 YYNGEE. The V gene end was trimmed by 0 bases and the J gene end by 9 bases; junction bases not matched to a gene: 8. The CDR3 spans 15 residues. The CDR3 sequence: CASSVVPTSGGEQFF. The CDR3 nucleotides read TGTGCCAGCAGCGTAGTCCCGACGAGCGGGGGTGAGCAGTTCTTC.

This clonotype occurred many times. The chain couples TRBV29-1 to TRBJ2-7; 12 bases are a match to TRBD1. CDR3 length: 14 amino acids. Trimming cost V 6 bases and J 5 bases; bases outside gene matches: 8. The V gene's germline CDR1 is SQVTM and CDR2 ANQGSEA. CDR3 sequence: CSVAKGQGADEQYF. The DNA for the CDR3 is TGCAGCGTGGCTAAGGGACAGGGGGCCGACGAGCAGTACTTC.

This clonotype was counted between two and nine times. This chain connects TRBV7-2 to TRBJ2-1; TRBD2 agrees at 8 bases. The CDR3 is 17 residues long. The trim removed 0 bases at V and 4 bases at J, leaving 8 bases unmatched. Germline CDR1 reads SGHTA; CDR2 reads FQGNSA. The CDR3 DNA reads as TGTGCCAGCAGCTTAGCAGTCGGGAGGGCCCTTTACAATGAGCAGTTCTTC. It specifies CASSLAVGRALYNEQFF.

This clonotype was seen a handful of times. V gene TRBV18 combines with J gene TRBJ1-4; D is undetermined. Trimming took off 3 bases at V and 7 bases at J, with 15 bases between the two ends. Germline-derived CDR1 and CDR2 are KGHSH and LQKENI. This CDR3 contains 15 residues. The DNA of the CDR3 is TGTGCCAGCTCACCCGGAACGGGGATCGGTGAAAAACTGTTTTTT. Amino acids: CASSPGTGIGEKLFF.

The V call is TRBV12-3 or TRBV12-4, the J call TRBJ2-7; D is unclear. The CDR3 sequence is 13 residues long. V dropped 7 bases and J dropped 1 base, with 11 bases sitting between them. The CDR3 bases are TGTGCCAGCACTCACAGTGGGTCCTACGAGCAGTACTTC. Translated, it gives CASTHSGSYEQYF.

The rearrangement uses TRBV12-3 or TRBV12-4 and TRBJ2-5, with D perhaps matching TRBD2 (6 bases). V lost 1 base, J lost 2 bases, and 14 bases lay in between. The CDR3 extends over 16 amino acids. CDR3 amino acids: CASSLGGLAKQETQYF. DNA for the CDR3: TGTGCCAGCAGTTTAGGCGGTCTAGCGAAACAAGAGACCCAGTACTTC.

This clonotype has at least ten counts. V gene TRBV29-1 combines with J gene TRBJ1-3, with 9 bases aligning to TRBD1. Germline V CDR1 and CDR2: SQVTM, ANQGSEA. This CDR3 comprises 16 residues. With V trimmed by 1 base and J by 6 bases, 10 bases remained unmatched. The CDR3 sequence is CSVEVPPGQGKNTIYF. The DNA for the CDR3 is TGCAGCGTTGAAGTACCCCCGGGACAGGGTAAAAACACCATATATTTT.

This chain links TRBV9 with TRBJ2-2, with 7 bases identical to TRBD2. There are 16 residues in the CDR3. Germline-derived CDR1 and CDR2 are SGDLS and YYNGEE. J was trimmed by 0 bases and V by 4 bases; bases with no gene match: 6. DNA of the CDR3: TGTGCCAGCAGCACACGCGGGAGAGCGAACACCGGGGAGCTGTTTTTT. This gives the protein CASSTRGRANTGELFF.

There are a few counts of this clonotype. The chain couples TRBV20-1 to TRBJ2-3, with D possibly TRBD2 on 7 matching bases. The CDR3 has 15 amino acids. Germline V gene data show CDR1 as DFQATT and CDR2 as SNEGSKA (reference sequence). V was clipped by 3 bases and J by 3 bases, with 16 bases between them. The CDR3 bases are TGCAGTGCTAGTCAGGGGCTAGCGGTTACAGATACGCAGTATTTT. It codes for CSASQGLAVTDTQYF.

This chain joins TRBV27 and TRBJ2-1, with 11 bases matching TRBD2. In germline, CDR1 is MNHEY, CDR2 SMNVEV (reference sequence). V was pared by 3 bases and J by 6 bases, with 10 bases of the junction left unmatched. The CDR3 runs 17 residues. The CDR3 nucleotides read TGTGCCAGCAGTTTGGCCAATCGACTAGCGGGGACCAATGAGCAGTTCTTC. It yields the protein CASSLANRLAGTNEQFF.

The V gene is TRBV7-9, the J gene TRBJ2-7, with 8 positions matching TRBD2. V dropped 8 bases and J dropped 6; count of bases not matched to a gene: 18. The germline gives CDR1 SEHNR, CDR2 FQNEAQ (reference sequence). The CDR3 totals 16 residues. CDR3 loop: CASARTGAGGFGEQYF. The CDR3 DNA follows: TGTGCCAGCGCCCGAACAGGTGCGGGGGGTTTCGGCGAGCAGTACTTC.

The chain has TRBV24-1 and TRBJ2-1; 15 nucleotides match TRBD2. V was clipped by 1 base and J by 7 bases; unmatched bases: 4. The CDR3 sequence is 17 residues long. Germline V gene data show CDR1 as KGHDR and CDR2 as SFDVKD. Written as DNA, the CDR3 is TGTGCCACCAGTGATTTACGGACTAGCGGGAGGGTAAATGAGCAGTTCTTC. Its translation is CATSDLRTSGRVNEQFF.

This clonotype was observed many times. This rearrangement joins TRBV12-3 or TRBV12-4 to TRBJ1-6; 8 bases agree with TRBD1. J was trimmed by 7 bases and V by 6 bases; bases with no gene match: 2. This CDR3 has 13 residues. CDR3 region: CASRGQANSPLHF. CDR3 nucleotide sequence: TGTGCCAGCAGGGGACAGGCAAATTCACCCCTCCACTTT.

This clonotype was observed at least ten times. V usage is TRBV20-1 and J usage is TRBJ2-1; 12 bases are a match to TRBD2. The J segment lost 1 base and the V segment lost 1 base, leaving 2 bases of the junction unmatched. Germline V gives CDR1 DFQATT, CDR2 SNEGSKA (reference sequence). The CDR3 length is 16 residues. The CDR3 loop is CSARGTSGGSYNEQFF. The DNA of the CDR3 is TGCAGTGCTAGAGGAACTAGCGGGGGGTCCTACAATGAGCAGTTCTTC.

The chain combines TRBV7-2 with TRBJ2-7, with D possibly being TRBD2 (7 bases). Germline V gives CDR1 SGHTA, CDR2 FQGNSA. The CDR3 runs to 15 residues. V lost 8 bases, J lost 1 base, and 18 bases lay in between. The CDR3 sequence: CASLRGRGGSYEQYF. In DNA form, the CDR3 reads TGTGCCAGCCTTAGAGGAAGGGGGGGGTCCTACGAGCAGTACTTC.

This clonotype was recorded many times. Here the CDR3 DNA reads TGCGCCAGCAGCTTGGCGGCAGGGGAAGGCGAGCAGTTCTTC. Its translation: CASSLAAGEGEQFF. J is TRBJ2-1 and V is TRBV5-1; tentative D call: TRBD1 (6 bases). The CDR3 is 14 residues long. Trimming took off 0 bases at V and 10 bases at J, with 14 bases between the two ends. CDR1 is SGHRS, CDR2 YFSETQ, per germline.

The genes are TRBV25-1 and TRBJ2-5, with D possibly being TRBD2 (5 bases). The CDR3 sequence is 13 residues long. V was trimmed by 5 bases and J by 7 bases, leaving 14 bases between them. Germline V gives CDR1 MGHDK, CDR2 SYGVNS. The CDR3 loop is CASSPFTGGTQYF. The CDR3 DNA reads as TGTGCCAGCAGTCCGTTTACTGGAGGGACCCAGTACTTC.

With respect to this clonotype: Sequence at one end of the junction differs from germline and may be a read error. The chain joins TRBV12-3 or TRBV12-4 to TRBJ2-1; D might be TRBD1 (6 bases). This CDR3 has 19 amino acids. The CDR3 spells CTSCPGQFRYGGPGNEQFF. Here the CDR3 DNA reads TGTACCAGCTGTCCAGGACAGTTTAGATATGGCGGGCCGGGGAATGAGCAGTTCTTC.